This T cell receptor (beta chain) was recorded in a study of T cells in Graves' hyperthyroidism and ophthalmopathy. The source material, RNA transcripts, was used to amplify TCR beta CDR3 regions. The study used the HTBI primer set for a first-round RT-PCR of the TCR CDR3. TCRdb called the multiplex PCR reads again in MiXCR, with one record for every CDR3 protein. Here the sample spans about 560,000 distinct CDR3 sequences, approximately 16% being singletons. V lost 0 bases, J lost 0 bases, and 20 bases lay in between. This CDR3 has 20 amino acids. Germline assignment: CDR1 MDHEN and CDR2 SYDVKM. This clonotype was seen repeatedly, ten times or more.

The rearrangement joins TRBV28 to TRBJ2-2, with D perhaps TRBD1 (5 bases). The sequence derives from a woman between 18 and 29 years old with Graves' hyperthyroidism. The source material was blood. The CDR3 nucleotides read TGTGCCAGCAGTTTATGGCTAGGGGAACAACCTAAAGCGAACACCGGGGAGCTGTTTTTT. Translating gives CASSLWLGEQPKANTGELFF.